This paragraph reports one T cell receptor (beta chain). Its antigen remains undetermined. No much larger clone is present one base from it, and per-base qualities are unavailable. Systemically healthy Caucasian individuals from Russia, approximately 39 in total and aged roughly 6 to 100 years, were included as donors. Each donor gave about 9.7 milliliters of peripheral blood, drawn into EDTA-treated Vacutainer tubes. Ficoll-Paque density-gradient centrifugation was used to isolate PBMCs, with at least 7 million per sample. Trizol reagent was used to extract total RNA from the PBMCs, yielding at least 6 micrograms per sample. For every donor, an aliquot of PBMCs went through flow cytometry to measure the percentages of naive CD45RAhigh/CD27high T cells. This record comes from a study of blood T cells in healthy people across ages (dated by TCRdb to the mid-2010s). Background on the whole study: In model experiments, template switching captured roughly one uniquely barcoded TCR beta cDNA molecule for every two T cells. The study measured age-related changes in TCR beta repertoire diversity using deep sequencing normalized with unique cDNA molecular identifiers. Donors were grouped into four age groups: young (average roughly 17 years), middle-aged (around 39), aged (around 56) and long-lived (less than 85). To avoid experimental bias, donors of different ages were distributed randomly across sequencing lanes. Two additional independent replicas of 1 million unique cDNA reads from the same blood draw were analyzed for two donors (one aged 18 to 30 and one aged 80 or older).

Study-wide findings and limitations: A strong correlation was found between observed TCR beta diversity and the percentage of naive T cells measured by flow cytometry. Total diversity estimates from one million sequenced T cells were considered lower bounds and underestimates. The CMV infection status of donors was not known, potentially confounding age-related changes in expanded clonotypes. Bulk unsorted PBMC profiling prevented conclusive comparison of naive and antigen-experienced compartments. As age increased, observed TCR beta diversity per million T cells dropped in a roughly linear way, and a significant reduction was already evident by age about 40. Compared with the aged group, more naive CD4+ T cells, fewer expanded clones and increased TCR diversity were shown by the long-lived group, suggesting age selection.

Library preparation employed 5' RACE. Sequencer: Illumina HiSeq 2500. A second PCR of roughly 7 to 11 cycles was run with a J-beta primer mix and a sample-barcoded 5' primer. Each TCR beta cDNA molecule received a unique molecular identifier from a template-switch 5' adaptor carrying 12 random nucleotides. Each sample yielded at least 3 million CDR3-containing paired-end reads. First-strand cDNA synthesis was performed from all RNA using the Mint cDNA synthesis kit, with priming by a TRBC-specific oligonucleotide. Following uracil-DNA glycosylase treatment, a first 18-cycle PCR with universal primers M1SS and BC2_uni_R was performed on all cDNA. On the study's bioinformatics: For normalization, 1 million high-quality reads, each with a distinct molecular identifier, were randomly selected from each sample. Reads sharing molecular identifiers were discarded rather than binned into consensus sequences. MiTCR, run with a Q25 quality threshold and the strictest error-elimination algorithm, handled CDR3 identification, clonotype clustering and error correction. A nonparametric unseen species model with Euler transformation was used to estimate a lower bound on total TCR beta diversity. Through fastp at Q25 and MiXCR, TCRdb rebuilt clones from the public reads, retaining in-frame beta chains. Each entry is one CDR3 protein sequence, shown with its most common DNA and genes. The V and J calls here are based on TCRdb, not the publication. Counted in this sample were approximately 830,000 distinct CDR3 sequences; around two thirds of them appeared once. 25% to 35% of the sample goes to the ten largest clones.

Trimming takes 2 bases off V and 4 bases off J; junction bases not matched to a gene: 4. Including cysteine and phenylalanine, the CDR3 has 14 amino acids. Solely the CDR3 DNA is kept, with 42 bases framed from the first base. According to the germline V gene, CDR1 reads KGHSH and CDR2 reads LQKENI. The source of this sequence is a man aged 25 to 45 in good health. The chain uses TRBV18 and TRBJ2-7, with 8 middle bases fitting TRBD2. The sample comprised blood. The CDR3 corresponds to CASSPGTRGYEQYF. The DNA reads as follows: TGTGCCAGCTCACCAGGGACTAGAGGATACGAGCAGTACTTC.